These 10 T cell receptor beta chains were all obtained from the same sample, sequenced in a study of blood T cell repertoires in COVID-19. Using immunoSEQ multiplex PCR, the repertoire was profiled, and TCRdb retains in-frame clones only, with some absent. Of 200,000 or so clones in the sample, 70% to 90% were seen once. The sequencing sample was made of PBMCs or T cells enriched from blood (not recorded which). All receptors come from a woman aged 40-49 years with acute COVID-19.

The CDR3 here is CASSLVAYYNEQFF. The CDR3 coding sequence is TGTGCCAGCAGCTTAGTTGCCTACTACAATGAGCAGTTCTTC. The V and J genes are TRBV7-2 and TRBJ2-1, with no clear D. This CDR3 region has 14 residues. V was trimmed by 1 base and J by 3 bases, leaving 7 bases between them. Germline assignment: CDR1 SGHTA and CDR2 FQGNSA.

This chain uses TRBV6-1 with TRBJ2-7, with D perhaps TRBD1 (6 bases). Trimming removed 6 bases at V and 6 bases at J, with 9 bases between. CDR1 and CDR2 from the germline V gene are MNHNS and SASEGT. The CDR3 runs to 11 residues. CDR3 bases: TGTGCCAGCAGCACAGGGAGCGAGCAGTACGTC. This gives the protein CASSTGSEQYV.

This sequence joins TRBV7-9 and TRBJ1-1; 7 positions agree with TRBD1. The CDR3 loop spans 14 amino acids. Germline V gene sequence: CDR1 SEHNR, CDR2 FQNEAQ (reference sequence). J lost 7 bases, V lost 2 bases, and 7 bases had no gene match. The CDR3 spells CASSLIQGKFEAFF. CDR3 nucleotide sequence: TGTGCCAGCAGCTTAATACAGGGGAAGTTTGAAGCTTTCTTT.

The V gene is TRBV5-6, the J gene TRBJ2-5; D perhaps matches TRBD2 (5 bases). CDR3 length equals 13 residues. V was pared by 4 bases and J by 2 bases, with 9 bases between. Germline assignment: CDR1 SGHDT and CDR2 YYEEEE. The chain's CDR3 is CASSGTGQETQYF. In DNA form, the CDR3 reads TGTGCCAGCAGCGGAACGGGACAAGAGACCCAGTACTTC.

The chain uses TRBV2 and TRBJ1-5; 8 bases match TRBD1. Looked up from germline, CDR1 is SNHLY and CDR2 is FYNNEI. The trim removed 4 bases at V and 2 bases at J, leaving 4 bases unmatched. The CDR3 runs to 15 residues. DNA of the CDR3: TGTGCCAGCAGTGCCCAGGGGGCGGGCAATCAGCCCCAGCATTTT. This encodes CASSAQGAGNQPQHF.

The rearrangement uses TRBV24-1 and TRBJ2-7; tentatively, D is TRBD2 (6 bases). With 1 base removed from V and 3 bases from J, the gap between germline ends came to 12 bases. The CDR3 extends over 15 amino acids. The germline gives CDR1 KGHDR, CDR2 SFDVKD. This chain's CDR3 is CATSDFGGTIYEQYV. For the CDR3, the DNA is TGTGCCACCAGTGATTTTGGCGGGACGATCTACGAGCAGTACGTC.

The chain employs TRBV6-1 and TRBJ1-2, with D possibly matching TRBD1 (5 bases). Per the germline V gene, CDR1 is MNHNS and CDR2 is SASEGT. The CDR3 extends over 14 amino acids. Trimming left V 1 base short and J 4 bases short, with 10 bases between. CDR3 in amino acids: CASSEGAGGYGYTF. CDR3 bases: TGTGCCAGCAGTGAAGGAGCGGGGGGCTATGGCTACACCTTC.

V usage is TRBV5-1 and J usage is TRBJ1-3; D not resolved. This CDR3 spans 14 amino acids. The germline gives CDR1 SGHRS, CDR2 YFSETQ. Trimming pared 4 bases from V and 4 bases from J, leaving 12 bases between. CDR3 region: CASSPGSQGNTIYF. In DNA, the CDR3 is TGCGCCAGCAGCCCCGGGTCCCAGGGAAACACCATATATTTT. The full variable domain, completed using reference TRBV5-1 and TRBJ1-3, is KAGVTQTPRYLIKTRGQQVTLSCSPISGHRSVSWYQQTPGQGLQFLFEYFSETQRNKGNFPGRFSGRQFSNSRSEMNVSTLELGDSALYLCASSPGSQGNTIYFGEGSWLTVV.

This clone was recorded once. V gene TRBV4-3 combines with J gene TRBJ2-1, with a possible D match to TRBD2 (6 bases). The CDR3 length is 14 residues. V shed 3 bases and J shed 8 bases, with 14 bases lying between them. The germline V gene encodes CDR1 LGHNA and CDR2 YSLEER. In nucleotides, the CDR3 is TGCGCCAGCAGCCAGACGGGAGTTAGCGATGAGCAGTTCTTC. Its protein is CASSQTGVSDEQFF.

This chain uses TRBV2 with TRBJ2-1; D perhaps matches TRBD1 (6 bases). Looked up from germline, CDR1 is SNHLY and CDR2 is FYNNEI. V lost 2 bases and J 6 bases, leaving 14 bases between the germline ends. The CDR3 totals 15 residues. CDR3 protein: CASSEMGALSNEQFF. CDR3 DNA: TGTGCCAGCAGTGAAATGGGGGCTTTAAGCAATGAGCAGTTCTTC.